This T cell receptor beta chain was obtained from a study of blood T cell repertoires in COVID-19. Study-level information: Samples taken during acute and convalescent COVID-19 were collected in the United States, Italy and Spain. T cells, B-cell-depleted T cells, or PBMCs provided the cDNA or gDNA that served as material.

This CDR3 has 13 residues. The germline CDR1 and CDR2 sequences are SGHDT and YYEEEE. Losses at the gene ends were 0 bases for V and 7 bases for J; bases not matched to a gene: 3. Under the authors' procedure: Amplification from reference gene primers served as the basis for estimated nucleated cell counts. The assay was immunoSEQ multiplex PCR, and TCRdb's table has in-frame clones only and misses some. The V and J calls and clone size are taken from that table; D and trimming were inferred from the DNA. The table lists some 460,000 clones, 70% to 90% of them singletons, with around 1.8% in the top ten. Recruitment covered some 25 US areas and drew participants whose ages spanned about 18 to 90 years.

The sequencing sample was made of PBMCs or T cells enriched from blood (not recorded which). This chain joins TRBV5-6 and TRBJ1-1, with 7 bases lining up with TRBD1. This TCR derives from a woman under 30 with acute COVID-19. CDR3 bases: TGTGCCAGCAGCTTGGCAGGGGGTGGTGAAGCTTTCTTT. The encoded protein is CASSLAGGGEAFF.